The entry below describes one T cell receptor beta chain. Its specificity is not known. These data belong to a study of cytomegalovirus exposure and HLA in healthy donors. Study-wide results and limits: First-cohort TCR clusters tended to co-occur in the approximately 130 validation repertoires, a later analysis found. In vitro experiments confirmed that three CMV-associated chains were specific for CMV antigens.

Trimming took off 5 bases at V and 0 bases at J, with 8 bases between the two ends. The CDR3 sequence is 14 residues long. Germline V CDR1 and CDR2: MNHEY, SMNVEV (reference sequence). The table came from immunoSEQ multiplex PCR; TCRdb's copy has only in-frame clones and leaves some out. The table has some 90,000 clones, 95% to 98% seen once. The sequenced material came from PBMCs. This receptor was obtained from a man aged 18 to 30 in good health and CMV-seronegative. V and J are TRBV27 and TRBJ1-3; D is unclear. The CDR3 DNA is TGTGCCAGCAGTCTTTACAGCTCTGGAAACACCATATATTTT. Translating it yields CASSLYSSGNTIYF.